The sample holds many counts of the clone carrying this T cell receptor (beta chain). Its antigen is currently unknown. This specimen belongs to a study of T cells in Graves' hyperthyroidism and ophthalmopathy. Study results and caveats: The model foresaw ophthalmopathy a median roughly 6 months prior to onset. From stable hyperthyroidism, ophthalmopathy was separated by a 13 V-J model.

Germline CDR1 reads ENHRY; CDR2 reads SYGVKD. The CDR3 loop spans 16 amino acids. V gave up 0 bases and J gave up 5 bases; unmatched junction bases: 4. Amplification of TCR beta CDR3 regions was performed using RNA transcripts as template. The TCR CDR3 first-round RT-PCR relied on the HTBI primer set. A single record per CDR3 protein comes from TCRdb applying MiXCR to the multiplex PCR reads. The sample has 700,000 or so distinct CDR3 sequences; roughly 15% are singletons. This receptor was identified in a man younger than 35 with Graves' hyperthyroidism. The sample consisted of blood. V and J are TRBV10-3 and TRBJ2-1; 10 bases align to TRBD2. As DNA, the CDR3 is TGTGCCATCAGTGAGTCTCGGACTAGCGGTCACAATGAGCAGTTCTTC. Protein sequence: CAISESRTSGHNEQFF.